The 13 T cell receptor beta chains in this list originate from one sample, sequenced in a study of type 1 and type 2 diabetes patients. The PCR template was genomic DNA. Amplification of the beta chain CDR3 used 30 forward and 13 reverse multiplex primers. TCRdb independently ran MiXCR on the multiplex PCR reads; one entry per CDR3 protein. The data show fewer than 300,000 distinct CDR3 sequences, around 47% seen once. The source material was peripheral blood mononuclear cells (PBMCs). The receptors originated from a man aged 18 to 29 with type 2 diabetes.

The chain has TRBV9 and TRBJ2-3, with 10 bases fitting TRBD2. CDR1 and CDR2 from the germline V gene are SGDLS and YYNGEE. The J segment lost 4 bases and the V segment lost 1 base, leaving 3 bases of the junction unmatched. CDR3 length: 15 amino acids. CDR3 sequence reads: CASSVLTSGADTQYF. The CDR3 nucleotides are TGTGCCAGCAGCGTACTTACTAGCGGGGCAGATACGCAGTATTTT.

This clonotype was picked up many times. V usage is TRBV10-1 and J usage is TRBJ2-2; 7 bases line up with TRBD2. Germline V gene sequence: CDR1 WNHNN, CDR2 SYGVQD (reference sequence). This CDR3 spans 12 amino acids. J lost 7 bases, V lost 5 bases, and 1 base had no gene match. CDR3 bases: TGCGCCAGCAGTAGCGGGGACGGGGAGCTGTTTTTT. It codes for CASSSGDGELFF.

The V and J genes are TRBV30 and TRBJ1-4, with D uncertain. Germline CDR1 reads GTSNPN; CDR2 reads SVGIG (reference sequence). This CDR3 is 12 amino acids long. With 3 bases removed from V and 8 bases from J, the gap between germline ends came to 10 bases. The CDR3: CAWSAGFEKLFF. The DNA of the CDR3 is TGTGCCTGGAGCGCAGGTTTCGAAAAACTGTTTTTT.

The sample holds many counts of this clonotype. CDR3 nucleotides: TGTGCCACGAAGGAGCAGGGGTTATCTGGGGCCAACGTCCTGACTTTC. This gives the protein CATKEQGLSGANVLTF. The V and J genes are TRBV7-8 and TRBJ2-6; TRBD1 is a possible D gene (6 bases). The CDR3 sequence is 16 residues long. CDR1 SGHVS and CDR2 FQNEAQ come from the germline V gene. Trimming cost V 10 bases and J 1 base, with 17 bases left between them. Filled out from reference TRBV7-8 and TRBJ2-6, the complete variable domain reads GAGVSQSPRYKVAKRGQDVALRCDPISGHVSLFWYQQALGQGPEFLTYFQNEAQLDKSGLPSDRFFAERPEGSVSTLKIQRTQQEDSAVYLCATKEQGLSGANVLTFGAGSRLTVL.

Only a few counts were recorded for this clonotype. The chain carries TRBV24-1 and TRBJ2-1, with 7 bases aligning to TRBD2. CDR1 is KGHDR, CDR2 SFDVKD, per germline. The CDR3 runs 16 residues. J was trimmed by 6 bases and V by 0 bases; bases with no gene match: 7. The CDR3 nucleotides are TGTGCCACCAGTGATTTGGGGCGGGAGCCATTCAATGAGCAGTTCTTC. Amino acids: CATSDLGREPFNEQFF.

In the case of this clonotype: A junction end diverges from the germline sequence, so it may reflect a read error. The chain recombines TRBV27 with TRBJ1-6; perhaps TRBD1 as D (6 bases). Per the germline V gene, CDR1 is MNHEY and CDR2 is SMNVEV (reference sequence). This CDR3 comprises 14 residues. CDR3: CVSSRQAMNSPLHF. CDR3 coding DNA: TGTGTCAGCTCTCGACAGGCGATGAATTCACCCCTCCACTTT.

The chain combines TRBV4-1 with TRBJ2-5; D remains ambiguous. The germline V gene has CDR1 MGHRA and CDR2 YSYEKL. V was shortened by 4 bases and J by 0 bases, with 12 bases between the two germline ends. This CDR3 has 15 residues. For the CDR3, the DNA is TGCGCCAGCAGCCCGCGCCGTAGCCACCAAGAGACCCAGTACTTC. Residues: CASSPRRSHQETQYF.

The chain uses TRBV4-1 and TRBJ1-1; D is uncertain. Germline CDR1 is MGHRA and CDR2 is YSYEKL. Trimming left V 8 bases short and J 10 bases short, with 14 bases between. The CDR3 runs to 11 residues. As DNA, the CDR3 is TGCGCCAGCCAAGAGGGAGGGAGAGCTTTCTTT. Protein product: CASQEGGRAFF.

This clonotype was recorded at least ten times. The rearrangement uses TRBV10-3 and TRBJ1-2, with a tentative D call TRBD1 (6 bases). The germline gives CDR1 ENHRY, CDR2 SYGVKD. V was clipped by 6 bases and J by 3 bases, with 14 bases between them. This CDR3 region has 14 residues. DNA of the CDR3: TGTGCCATCAGGACCGGGGGCTTGGACTATGGCTACACCTTC. This gives the protein CAIRTGGLDYGYTF.

The chain joins TRBV15 to TRBJ2-2; 11 bases line up with TRBD2. Looked up from germline, CDR1 is LNHNV and CDR2 is YYDKDF (reference sequence). The V segment lost 5 bases and the J segment 6 bases; nucleotides outside the gene matches: 17. The length of the CDR3 is 19 residues. The CDR3 nucleotides are TGTGCCACCAGCCCACGGGGGGGAACTAGCGGGAGTGGGGCCGGGGAGCTGTTTTTT. This codes for CATSPRGGTSGSGAGELFF.

Details on this clonotype: A junction boundary mismatches the germline segment, possibly from a read error. The CDR3: CGVTSLDRGGTEAFF. The CDR3 region has the DNA TGCGGCGTTACATCCTTAGACAGGGGAGGCACTGAAGCTTTCTTT. V and J are TRBV29-1 and TRBJ1-1; 8 nucleotides align to TRBD1. Germline loops: CDR1 SQVTM, CDR2 ANQGSEA. This CDR3 has 15 residues.

J is TRBJ1-4 and V is TRBV30, with a weak D call TRBD1 (6 bases). The CDR3 runs 13 residues. Germline-derived CDR1 and CDR2 are GTSNPN and SVGIG (reference sequence). V lost 4 bases to trimming and J lost 8 bases, with 14 bases between them. The CDR3 DNA follows: TGTGCCTGGAAACAGGGATCGTGGGAAAAACTGTTTTTT. Translating it yields CAWKQGSWEKLFF.

This clonotype was observed a handful of times. The V and J genes are TRBV20-1 and TRBJ1-1; D not resolved. The CDR3 consists of 13 residues. CDR1 DFQATT and CDR2 SNEGSKA come from the germline V gene (reference sequence). The V end lost 4 bases, the J end lost 1 base, and 10 bases lay between the germline ends. For the CDR3, the DNA is TGCAGTGCTAAGGGTGTTAGGAACACTGAAGCTTTCTTT. Translation: CSAKGVRNTEAFF.